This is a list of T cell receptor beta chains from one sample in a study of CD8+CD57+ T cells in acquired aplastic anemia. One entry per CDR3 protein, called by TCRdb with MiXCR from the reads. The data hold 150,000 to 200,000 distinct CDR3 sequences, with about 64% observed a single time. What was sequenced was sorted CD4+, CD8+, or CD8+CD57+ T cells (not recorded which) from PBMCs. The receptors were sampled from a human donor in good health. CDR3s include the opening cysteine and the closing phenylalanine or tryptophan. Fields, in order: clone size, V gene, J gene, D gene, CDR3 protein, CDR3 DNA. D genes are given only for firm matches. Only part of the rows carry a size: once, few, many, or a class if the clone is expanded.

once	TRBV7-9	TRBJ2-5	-	CASSLRTEETQYF	TGTGCCAGCAGCCTACGGACAGAAGAGACCCAGTACTTC
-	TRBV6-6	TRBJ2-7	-	CACGQAYEQYF	TGTGCCTGCGGGCAGGCCTACGAGCAGTACTTC
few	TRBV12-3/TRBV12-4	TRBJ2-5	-	CASSLDGLKETRYF	TGTGCCAGCAGTTTAGATGGCCTGAAAGAGACCCGGTACTTC
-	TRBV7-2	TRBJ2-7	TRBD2	CASSFSSGGSYEQYF	TGTGCCAGCAGCTTTTCTAGCGGGGGAAGCTACGAGCAGTACTTC
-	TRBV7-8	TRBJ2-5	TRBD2	CASSVLAGEVLETQHF	TGTGCCAGCAGCGTACTAGCGGGGGAAGTGTTGGAGACCCAGCACTTC
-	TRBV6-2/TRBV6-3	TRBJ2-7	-	CASSYLVRVPTAGLYEQYF	TGTGCCAGCAGTTACCTCGTCAGGGTCCCCACGGCAGGCCTTTACGAGCAGTACTTC
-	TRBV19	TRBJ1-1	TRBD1	CAITGQGKNTEAFF	TGTGCCATAACGGGACAGGGGAAGAACACTGAAGCTTTCTTT
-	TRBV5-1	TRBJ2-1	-	CASSVGTLYNEQFF	TGCGCCAGCAGCGTCGGGACTCTATACAATGAGCAGTTCTTC
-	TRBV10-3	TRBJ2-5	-	CATQGASQETQYF	TGTGCCACACAAGGCGCCAGCCAAGAGACCCAGTACTTC
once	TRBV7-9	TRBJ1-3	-	CASSLASQAIHF	TGTGCCAGCAGCTTAGCCTCCCAGGCCATACATTTT
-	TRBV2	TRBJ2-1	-	CASSPPLGSNEQFF	TGTGCCAGCAGTCCCCCGCTGGGTTCTAATGAGCAGTTCTTC
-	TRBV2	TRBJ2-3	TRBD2	CASSVASGGIDTQYF	TGTGCCAGCAGTGTGGCATCGGGAGGGATAGATACGCAGTATTTT
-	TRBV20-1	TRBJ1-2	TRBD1	CSAPEIGTGTYGYTF	TGCAGTGCTCCAGAGATTGGGACAGGGACCTATGGCTACACCTTC
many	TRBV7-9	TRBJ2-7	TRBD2	CASSFSGIAYEQYF	TGTGCCAGCAGCTTTAGCGGGATAGCCTACGAGCAGTACTTC
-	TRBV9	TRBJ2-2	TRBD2	CASSVGKQTSGRTRTGELFF	TGTGCCAGCAGCGTAGGAAAGCAAACTAGCGGGAGGACGAGGACCGGGGAGCTGTTTTTT
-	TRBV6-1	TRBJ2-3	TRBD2	CASSEAGAGGRGTDTQYF	TGTGCCAGCAGTGAAGCTGGAGCGGGAGGGCGCGGCACAGATACGCAGTATTTT
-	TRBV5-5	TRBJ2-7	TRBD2	CASSLGGLAYEQYF	TGTGCCAGCAGCCTCGGGGGACTAGCATACGAGCAGTACTTC
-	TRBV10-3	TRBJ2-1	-	CATEGNFNEQFF	TGTGCCACCGAGGGAAATTTCAATGAGCAGTTCTTC
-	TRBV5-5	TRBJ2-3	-	CVSSLEPRTDTQYF	TGCGTCAGCAGCTTGGAACCCCGCACAGATACGCAGTATTTT
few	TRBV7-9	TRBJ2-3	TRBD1	CASSLELKGGLRTTQYF	TGTGCCAGCAGCTTAGAATTGAAAGGGGGCCTACGGACGACGCAGTATTTT
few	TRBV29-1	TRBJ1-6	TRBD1	CSVRDRGSTPLHF	TGCAGCGTCCGGGACAGGGGGTCGACACCCCTCCACTTT
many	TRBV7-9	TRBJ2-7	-	CASSYSLDRGHEQYF	TGTGCCAGCAGCTATTCTTTAGACCGGGGCCACGAGCAGTACTTC
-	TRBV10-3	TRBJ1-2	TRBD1	CASSDRGQADGYTF	TGTGCCAGTTCCGACAGGGGGCAAGCCGATGGCTACACCTTC
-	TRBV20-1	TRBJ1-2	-	CSARDPRDHGYTF	TGCAGTGCTAGGGATCCCAGGGATCATGGCTACACCTTC
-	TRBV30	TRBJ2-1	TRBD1	CAWSLLDRGNEQFF	TGTGCCTGGAGCCTCCTCGACAGGGGAAATGAGCAGTTCTTC
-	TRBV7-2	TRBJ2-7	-	CASILVTSYEQYF	TGTGCCAGCATCTTGGTAACGTCCTACGAGCAGTACTTC
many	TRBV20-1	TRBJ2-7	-	CSARGGQYEQYF	TGCAGTGCTAGGGGGGGCCAATACGAGCAGTACTTC
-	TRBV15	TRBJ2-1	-	CATSTDPGTSGHEQFF	TGTGCCACCAGCACGGACCCAGGGACATCCGGTCATGAGCAGTTCTTC
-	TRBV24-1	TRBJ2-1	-	CATSGLVGGGTEEFF	-
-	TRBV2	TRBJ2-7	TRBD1	CASSYGQAYEQYF	TGTGCCAGCAGCTATGGACAGGCCTACGAGCAGTACTTC
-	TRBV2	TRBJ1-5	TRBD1	CASREDRAQPQHF	TGTGCCAGCAGGGAAGACAGGGCCCAGCCCCAGCATTTT
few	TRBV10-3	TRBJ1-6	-	CAISVLGSPLHF	TGTGCCATCAGTGTTTTAGGTTCACCCCTCCACTTT
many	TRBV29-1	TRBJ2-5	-	CSVSPGVRETQYF	TGCAGCGTGAGTCCAGGGGTTAGGGAGACCCAGTACTTC
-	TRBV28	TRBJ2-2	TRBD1	CASSLIYRGRDTGELFF	TGTGCCAGCAGTCTCATTTACAGGGGACGGGACACCGGGGAGCTGTTTTTT
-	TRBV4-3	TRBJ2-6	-	CASSQDGRDSGANVLTF	TGCGCCAGCAGCCAAGATGGGCGGGACTCTGGGGCCAACGTCCTGACTTTC
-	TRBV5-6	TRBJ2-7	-	CASSRERLEQYF	TGTGCCAGCAGCCGAGAAAGACTCGAGCAGTACTTC
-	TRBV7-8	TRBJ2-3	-	CASSFSGTGNSGRTQYF	TGTGCCAGCAGCTTTTCCGGGACAGGGAATAGCGGGAGAACGCAGTATTTT
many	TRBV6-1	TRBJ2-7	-	CASTGSRYEQYF	TGTGCCAGCACAGGGTCAAGGTACGAGCAGTACTTC
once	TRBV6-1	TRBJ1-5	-	CASTKSTANQPQHF	TGTGCCAGCACCAAATCGACAGCCAATCAGCCCCAGCATTTC
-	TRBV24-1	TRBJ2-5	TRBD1	CATSDPGTAQETQYF	TGTGCCACCAGTGACCCCGGGACAGCCCAAGAGACCCAGTACTTC
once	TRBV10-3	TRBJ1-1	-	CASSLTGVTEAFF	TGTGCCAGCAGCCTAACGGGGGTCACTGAAGCTTTCTTT
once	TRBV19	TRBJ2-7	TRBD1	CASSTSTGFSYEQYF	TGTGCCAGTAGTACCTCGACAGGGTTTTCCTACGAGCAGTACTTC
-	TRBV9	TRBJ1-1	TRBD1	CASSVDRGNTEAFF	TGTGCCAGCAGCGTAGACAGGGGGAACACTGAAGCTTTCTTT
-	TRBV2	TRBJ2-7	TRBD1	CASGTGATYEQYF	TGTGCCAGCGGGACAGGGGCGACCTACGAGCAGTACTTC
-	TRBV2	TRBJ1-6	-	CASSEADESSYNSPLHF	TGTGCCAGCAGTGAAGCGGATGAGAGCTCCTATAATTCACCCCTCCACTTT
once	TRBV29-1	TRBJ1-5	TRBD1	CSVLDRENQPQHF	TGCAGCGTGTTGGACAGGGAAAATCAGCCCCAGCATTTT
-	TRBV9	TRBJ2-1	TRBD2	CASSLLGGGGSYNEQFF	TGTGCCAGCAGCTTGTTAGGTGGGGGGGGCTCCTACAATGAGCAGTTCTTC
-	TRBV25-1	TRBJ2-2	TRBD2	CASSGGTSGGPLTGELFF	TGTGCCAGCAGTGGCGGGACTAGCGGGGGGCCGTTGACCGGGGAGCTGTTTTTT
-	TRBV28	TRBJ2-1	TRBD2	CASSAGGPYNEQFF	TGTGCCAGCAGTGCGGGAGGGCCTTACAATGAGCAGTTCTTC
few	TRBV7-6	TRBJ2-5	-	CASSRSSGPETQYF	TGTGCCAGCAGCCGATCGTCGGGCCCAGAGACCCAGTACTTC
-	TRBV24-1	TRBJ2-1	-	CATSDIGGSYNEQFF	TGTGCCACCAGTGATATCGGGGGATCCTACAATGAGCAGTTCTTC
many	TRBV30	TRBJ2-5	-	CAWRLGRQTQYF	TGTGCCTGGAGACTAGGAAGGCAGACCCAGTACTTC
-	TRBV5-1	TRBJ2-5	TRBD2	CASSPGASGGTETQYF	TGCGCCAGCAGCCCCGGGGCTAGCGGGGGGACAGAGACCCAGTACTTC
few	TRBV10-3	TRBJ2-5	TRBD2	CATKGELAGVDETQYF	TGTGCCACCAAGGGAGAGCTAGCGGGAGTGGACGAGACCCAGTACTTC
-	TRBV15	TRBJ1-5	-	CATNWGLPTSNQPQHF	TGTGCCACAAACTGGGGGCTCCCCACTAGCAATCAGCCCCAGCATTTT
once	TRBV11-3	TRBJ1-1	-	CASSLGVLITNTEAFF	TGTGCCAGCAGCTTAGGCGTACTAATAACGAACACTGAAGCTTTCTTT
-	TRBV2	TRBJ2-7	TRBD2	CASKGLASYEQYF	TGTGCCAGCAAGGGACTAGCCTCCTACGAGCAGTACTTC
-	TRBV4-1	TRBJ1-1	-	CASSQEPAMNTEAFF	TGCGCCAGCAGCCAAGAACCGGCGATGAACACTGAAGCTTTCTTT
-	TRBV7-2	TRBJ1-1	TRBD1	CASSYPDRGLTEAFF	TGTGCCAGCAGCTACCCGGACAGGGGGCTTACTGAAGCTTTCTTT
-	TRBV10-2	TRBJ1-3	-	CASSRGDSGNTIYF	TGCGCCAGCAGTAGAGGAGACTCTGGAAACACCATATATTTT